This T cell receptor beta chain appears in the sequencing data of a study of cytomegalovirus exposure and HLA in healthy donors. Study information: In a later analysis, the approximately 110 validation repertoires were reported to have used the same platform as the approximately 700 first-cohort repertoires.

Germline V gene data show CDR1 as LNHDA and CDR2 as SQIVND (reference sequence). The V end lost 5 bases, the J end lost 2 bases, and 10 bases lay between the germline ends. The CDR3 loop spans 14 amino acids. The donors were part of the approximately 120-subject validation cohort, which stood apart from the roughly 640-subject first cohort. About this clone itself: Its target is unknown.

General observations from the study: A classifier reportedly called cytomegalovirus status with high sensitivity and specificity.

This table comes from immunoSEQ multiplex PCR, and its TCRdb copy is limited to in-frame clones, with some not included. The sample has almost 70,000 clones, 95% to 96% seen once. The sample consisted of PBMCs. The V call is TRBV19, the J call TRBJ2-1; D possibly corresponds to TRBD1 (6 bases). This receptor was obtained from a woman younger than 35 in good health and CMV-seropositive. CDR3 nucleotides: TGTGCCAGTAGTGTTCAGGGGACCTACAATGAGCAGTTCTTC. It translates to CASSVQGTYNEQFF.